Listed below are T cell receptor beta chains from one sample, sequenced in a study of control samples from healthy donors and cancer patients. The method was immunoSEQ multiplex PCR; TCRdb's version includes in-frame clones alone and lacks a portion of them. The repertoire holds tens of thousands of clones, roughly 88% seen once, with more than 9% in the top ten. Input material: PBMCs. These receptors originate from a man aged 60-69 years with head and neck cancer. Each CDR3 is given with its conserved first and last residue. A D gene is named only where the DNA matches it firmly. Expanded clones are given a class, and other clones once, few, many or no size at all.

CASSRSYEQYF	TGTGCCAGCAGCCGATCCTACGAGCAGTACTTC	.	TRBV28	TRBJ2-7	once
CASSLGLAGGPAGELFF	TGCGCCAGCAGCTTGGGACTAGCGGGAGGGCCGGCCGGGGAGCTGTTTTTT	TRBD2	TRBV5-1	TRBJ2-2	.
CSVAQGGDEQFF	TGCAGCGTTGCCCAGGGGGGGGATGAGCAGTTCTTC	.	TRBV29-1	TRBJ2-1	.
CSVATSIEYNEQFF	TGCAGCGTCGCCACTAGCATTGAGTACAATGAGCAGTTCTTC	.	TRBV29-1	TRBJ2-1	.
CASSYSRGSTDTQYF	TGTGCCAGCAGTTACTCTAGGGGCAGCACAGATACGCAGTATTTT	.	TRBV6-6	TRBJ2-3	.
CASSLGTGTLYEQYF	TGTGCCAGCAGCTTAGGGACAGGAACTCTATACGAGCAGTACTTC	TRBD1	TRBV5-4	TRBJ2-7	.
CAARQNQLNEKLFF	TGTGCCGCCCGACAAAACCAACTTAATGAAAAACTGTTTTTT	.	TRBV2	TRBJ1-4	.
CASSDRDHNSPLHF	TGTGCCAGCAGTGACAGGGACCATAATTCACCCCTCCACTTT	.	TRBV6-4	TRBJ1-6	.
CATSELTSGNTGELFF	TGTGCCACCAGTGAATTGACTAGCGGAAACACCGGGGAGCTGTTTTTT	TRBD2	TRBV24-1	TRBJ2-2	.
CASSLKSGRETQYF	TGTGCCAGCAGTTTAAAATCAGGGCGGGAGACCCAGTACTTC	.	TRBV27	TRBJ2-5	.
CASGPYSGNTIYF	TGTGCCAGCGGACCTTACTCTGGAAACACCATATATTTT	.	TRBV6-5	TRBJ1-3	.
CASSLAAGANYGYTF	TGTGCCAGCAGCTTGGCGGCAGGGGCGAACTATGGCTACACCTTC	.	TRBV5-5	TRBJ1-2	.
CASSYKGQGSNLKPYEQYF	TGTGCCAGCAGTTATAAAGGACAGGGGTCCAACTTAAAACCTTACGAGCAGTACTTC	TRBD1	TRBV27	TRBJ2-7	.
CATSREYGTGLNTEAFF	TGTGCCACCAGCAGAGAATACGGGACAGGGCTGAACACTGAAGCTTTCTTT	TRBD1	TRBV15	TRBJ1-1	.
CASSHRPGQLSYEQYF	TGTGCCAGCAGCCATCGTCCGGGACAGTTATCCTACGAGCAGTACTTC	TRBD1	TRBV7-9	TRBJ2-7	.
CASSQENYGYTF	TGTGCCAGCAGCCAAGAAAACTATGGCTACACCTTC	.	TRBV3-1/TRBV3-2	TRBJ1-2	once
CASSKLASAYNEQFF	TGTGCCAGCAGCAAACTAGCCAGCGCCTACAATGAGCAGTTCTTC	.	TRBV6-5	TRBJ2-1	.
CASSLFRISTDTQYF	TGTGCCAGCAGCTTGTTCAGGATTTCGACAGATACGCAGTATTTT	.	TRBV5-8	TRBJ2-3	few
CASHHTSVQETQYF	TGTGCCAGCCATCATACTAGCGTCCAAGAGACCCAGTACTTC	TRBD2	TRBV18	TRBJ2-5	.
CSVPTGLRATGANVLTF	TGCAGCGTCCCTACGGGACTCCGGGCGACGGGGGCCAACGTCCTGACTTTC	.	TRBV29-1	TRBJ2-6	once
CAIQGAMRSPLHF	TGTGCCATTCAGGGGGCGATGAGGTCCCCCCTCCACTTT	TRBD1	TRBV10-3	TRBJ1-6	.
CASSLSGRPGYGYTF	TGTGCCAGCAGTTTAAGTGGCAGGCCCGGCTATGGCTACACCTTC	.	TRBV28	TRBJ1-2	.
CASSPLTSDTQYF	TGTGCCAGCTCACCACTGACCTCAGATACGCAGTATTTT	.	TRBV18	TRBJ2-3	.
CASSFAGGVDTQYF	TGTGCCAGCAGCTTTGCGGGAGGTGTAGATACGCAGTATTTT	TRBD2	TRBV11-3	TRBJ2-3	few
CASSLRVAGYNEQFF	TGTGCCAGCAGCCTCAGGGTAGCGGGGTACAATGAGCAGTTCTTC	TRBD2	TRBV5-4	TRBJ2-1	.
CASSSQVAGEIEQYF	TGTGCCAGCAGCTCACAGGTAGCGGGAGAAATCGAGCAGTACTTC	TRBD2	TRBV7-6	TRBJ2-7	once
CASSPPVPGRDGYTF	TGTGCCAGCTCACCACCGGTTCCAGGGAGAGATGGCTACACCTTC	.	TRBV18	TRBJ1-2	few
CASSYFSTGNTEAFF	TGTGCCAGCAGTTATTTCTCGACTGGGAACACTGAAGCTTTCTTT	.	TRBV6-5	TRBJ1-1	.
CAISGTSGRQETQYF	TGTGCCATCAGTGGAACTAGCGGGAGACAAGAGACCCAGTACTTC	TRBD2	TRBV10-3	TRBJ2-5	few
CASSEGVWDGEKLFF	TGTGCCAGCAGTGAAGGGGTGTGGGATGGGGAAAAACTGTTTTTT	.	TRBV6-1	TRBJ1-4	.
CASSGILGTVSGNTIYF	TGTGCCAGCAGTGGAATTCTCGGGACGGTCTCTGGAAACACCATATATTTT	.	TRBV28	TRBJ1-3	.
CASSLPQETQYF	TGTGCCAGCAGTTTGCCCCAAGAGACCCAGTACTTC	.	TRBV6-5	TRBJ2-5	once
CASSRGQGDYGYTF	TGTGCCAGCTCACGGGGACAGGGAGACTATGGCTACACCTTC	TRBD1	TRBV18	TRBJ1-2	.
CASSFSSSGSSYYNEQFF	TGTGCCAGCAGCTTCTCCTCTAGCGGGAGTTCATACTACAATGAGCAGTTCTTC	TRBD2	TRBV13	TRBJ2-1	few
CASSYTPNTEAFF	TGTGCCAGCAGCTATACACCGAACACTGAAGCTTTCTTT	.	TRBV11-3	TRBJ1-1	.
CASSFGGGQETQYF	TGCGCCAGCAGCTTTGGAGGGGGTCAAGAGACCCAGTACTTC	.	TRBV5-1	TRBJ2-5	once
CASSGGIWGYGYTF	TGTGCCAGCAGCGGGGGGATATGGGGCTATGGCTACACCTTC	.	TRBV28	TRBJ1-2	.
CASSVTGNYSNQPQHF	TGTGCCAGCAGCGTAACAGGGAATTATAGCAATCAGCCCCAGCATTTT	.	TRBV13	TRBJ1-5	.
CASSLSLAGAAYEQYF	TGCGCCAGCAGCTTGTCACTAGCGGGAGCGGCCTACGAGCAGTACTTC	TRBD2	TRBV5-1	TRBJ2-7	.
CASSIIPGGNYGYTF	TGTGCCAGTAGTATAATCCCCGGTGGCAACTATGGCTACACCTTC	.	TRBV19	TRBJ1-2	.
CASSTMGNTEAFF	TGTGCCAGCAGCACTATGGGGAACACTGAAGCTTTCTTT	.	TRBV12-3/TRBV12-4	TRBJ1-1	.
CASRGPGGSAGETQYF	TGTGCCAGTAGGGGCCCTGGGGGCTCAGCGGGGGAGACCCAGTACTTC	.	TRBV19	TRBJ2-5	.
CATSDPTVEDEQFF	TGTGCCACCAGTGATCCCACGGTGGAGGATGAGCAGTTCTTC	.	TRBV24-1	TRBJ2-1	few
CASSHTPTEQDTQYF	TGCGCCAGCAGCCACACCCCAACCGAGCAAGATACGCAGTATTTT	.	TRBV4-1	TRBJ2-3	.
CASSPAGTSGRQQYF	TGTGCCAGCAGCCCGGCAGGTACTAGCGGGAGACAGCAGTACTTC	TRBD2	TRBV5-8	TRBJ2-7	.
CASSLLAGAYEQYF	TGTGCCAGCAGTCTTCTAGCGGGTGCCTACGAGCAGTACTTC	TRBD2	TRBV28	TRBJ2-7	.
CASSPGLATGELFF	TGTGCCAGCTCACCGGGACTAGCGACCGGGGAGCTGTTTTTT	TRBD2	TRBV18	TRBJ2-2	.
CATSREVRSEAFF	TGTGCCACCAGCAGAGAAGTTAGGTCTGAAGCTTTCTTT	.	TRBV15	TRBJ1-1	.
CASSETLAGEDEQYF	TGTGCCAGCAGTGAAACGCTAGCGGGAGAGGACGAGCAGTACTTC	TRBD2	TRBV6-1	TRBJ2-7	once
CASSYAFGGRQFF	TGTGCCAGCAGTTACGCCTTTGGGGGTAGGCAGTTCTTC	.	TRBV6-5	TRBJ2-1	.